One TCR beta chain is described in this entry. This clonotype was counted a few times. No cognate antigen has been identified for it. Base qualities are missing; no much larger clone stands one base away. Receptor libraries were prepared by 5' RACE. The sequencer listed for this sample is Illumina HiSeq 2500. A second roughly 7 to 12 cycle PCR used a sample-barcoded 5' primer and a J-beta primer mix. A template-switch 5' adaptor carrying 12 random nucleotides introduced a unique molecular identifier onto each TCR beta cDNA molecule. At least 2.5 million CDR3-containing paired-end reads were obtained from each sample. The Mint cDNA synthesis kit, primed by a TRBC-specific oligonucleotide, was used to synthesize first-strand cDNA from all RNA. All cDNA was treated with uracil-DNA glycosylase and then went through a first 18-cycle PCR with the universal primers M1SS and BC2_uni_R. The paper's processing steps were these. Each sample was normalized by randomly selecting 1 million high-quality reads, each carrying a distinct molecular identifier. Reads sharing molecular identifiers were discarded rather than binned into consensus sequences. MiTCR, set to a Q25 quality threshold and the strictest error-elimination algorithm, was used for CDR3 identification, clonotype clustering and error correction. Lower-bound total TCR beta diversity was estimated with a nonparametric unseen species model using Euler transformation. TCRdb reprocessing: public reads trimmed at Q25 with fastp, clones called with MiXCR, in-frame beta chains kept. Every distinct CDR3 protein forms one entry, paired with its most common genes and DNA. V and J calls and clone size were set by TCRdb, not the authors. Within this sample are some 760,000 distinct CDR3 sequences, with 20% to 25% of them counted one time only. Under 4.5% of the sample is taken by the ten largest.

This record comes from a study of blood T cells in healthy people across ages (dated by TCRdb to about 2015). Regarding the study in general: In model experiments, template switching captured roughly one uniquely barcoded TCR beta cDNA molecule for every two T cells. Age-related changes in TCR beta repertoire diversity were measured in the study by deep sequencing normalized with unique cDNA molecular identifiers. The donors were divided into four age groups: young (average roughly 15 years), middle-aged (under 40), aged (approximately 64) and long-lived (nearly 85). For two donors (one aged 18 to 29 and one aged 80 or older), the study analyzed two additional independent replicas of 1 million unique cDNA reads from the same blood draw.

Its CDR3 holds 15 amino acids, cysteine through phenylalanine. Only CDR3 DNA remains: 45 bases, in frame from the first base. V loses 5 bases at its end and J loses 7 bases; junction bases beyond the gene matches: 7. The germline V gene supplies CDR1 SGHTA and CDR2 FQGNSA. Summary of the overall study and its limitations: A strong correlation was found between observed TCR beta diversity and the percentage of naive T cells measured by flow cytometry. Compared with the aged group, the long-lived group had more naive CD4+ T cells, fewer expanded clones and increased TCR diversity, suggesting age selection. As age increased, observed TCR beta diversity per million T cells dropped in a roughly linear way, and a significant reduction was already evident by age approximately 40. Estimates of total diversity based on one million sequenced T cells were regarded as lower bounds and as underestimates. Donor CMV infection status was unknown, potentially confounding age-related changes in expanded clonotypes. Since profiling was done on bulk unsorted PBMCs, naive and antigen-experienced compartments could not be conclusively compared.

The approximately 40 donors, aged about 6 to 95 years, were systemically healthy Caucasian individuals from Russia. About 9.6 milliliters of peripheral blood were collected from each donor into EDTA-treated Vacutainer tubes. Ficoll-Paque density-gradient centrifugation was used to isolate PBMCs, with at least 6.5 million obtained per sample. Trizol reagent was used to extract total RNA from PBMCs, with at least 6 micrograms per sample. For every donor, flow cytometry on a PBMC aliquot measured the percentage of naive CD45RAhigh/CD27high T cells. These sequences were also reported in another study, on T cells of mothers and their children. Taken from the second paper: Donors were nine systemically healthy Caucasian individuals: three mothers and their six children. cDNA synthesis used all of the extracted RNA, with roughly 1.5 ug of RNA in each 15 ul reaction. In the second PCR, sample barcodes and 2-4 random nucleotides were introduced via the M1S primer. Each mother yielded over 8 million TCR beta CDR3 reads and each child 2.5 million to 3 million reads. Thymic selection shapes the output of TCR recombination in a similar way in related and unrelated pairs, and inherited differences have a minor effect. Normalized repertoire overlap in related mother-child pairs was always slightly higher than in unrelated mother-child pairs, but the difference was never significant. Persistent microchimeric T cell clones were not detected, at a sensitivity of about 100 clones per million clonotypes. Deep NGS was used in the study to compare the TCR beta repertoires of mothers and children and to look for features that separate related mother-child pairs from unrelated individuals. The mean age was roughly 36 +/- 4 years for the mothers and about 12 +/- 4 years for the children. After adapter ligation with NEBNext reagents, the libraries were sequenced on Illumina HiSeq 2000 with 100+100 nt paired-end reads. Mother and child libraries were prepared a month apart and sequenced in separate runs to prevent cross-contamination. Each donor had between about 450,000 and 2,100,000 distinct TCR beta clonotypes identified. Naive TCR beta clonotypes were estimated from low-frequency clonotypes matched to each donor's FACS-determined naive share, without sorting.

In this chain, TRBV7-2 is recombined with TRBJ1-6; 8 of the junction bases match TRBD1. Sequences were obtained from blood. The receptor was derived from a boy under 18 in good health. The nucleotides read TGTGCCAGCAGCGTCCGGGACAGGACCAATTCACCCCTCCACTTT. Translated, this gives CASSVRDRTNSPLHF.